This TCR beta chain originates from a study of cytomegalovirus exposure and HLA in healthy donors. Findings of the study overall: One variant, a missense change in DCLRE1C, was linked in a later analysis to TCR beta V- and J-gene trimming.

To note about this clone: The target antigen is unknown.

The PCR used 60 Vbeta and 13 Jbeta primers. Produced via immunoSEQ multiplex PCR; TCRdb's table is partial and in-frame only. The sample has over 150,000 clones, about four fifths seen once. At the time of sampling, donors were nominally healthy, though unrecorded immune exposures were likely. The CDR3 length is 13 residues. Deletions cut 0 bases from V and 7 bases from J, with 6 bases between. CDR1 is SGHTA and CDR2 is FQGTGA in the germline V gene. Sequenced material: PBMCs. This clonotype was obtained from a man aged 18 to 35 in good health and CMV-seronegative. This chain uses TRBV7-3 with TRBJ2-2, with unresolved D. As DNA, the CDR3 is TGTGCCAGCAGCTTAACGACGGGCGGGGAGCTGTTTTTT. This translates into CASSLTTGGELFF.